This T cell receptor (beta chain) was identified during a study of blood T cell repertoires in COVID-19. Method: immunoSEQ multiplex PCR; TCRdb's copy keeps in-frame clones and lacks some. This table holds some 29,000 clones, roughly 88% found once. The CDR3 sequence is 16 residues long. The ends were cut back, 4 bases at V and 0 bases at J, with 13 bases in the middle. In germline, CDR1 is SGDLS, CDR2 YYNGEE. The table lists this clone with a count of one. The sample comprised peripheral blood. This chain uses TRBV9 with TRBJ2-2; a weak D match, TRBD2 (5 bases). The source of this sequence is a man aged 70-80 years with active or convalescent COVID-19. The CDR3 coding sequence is TGTGCCAGCAGCCCCTCGGAGCGGTCGAACACCGGGGAGCTGTTTTTT. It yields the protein CASSPSERSNTGELFF.